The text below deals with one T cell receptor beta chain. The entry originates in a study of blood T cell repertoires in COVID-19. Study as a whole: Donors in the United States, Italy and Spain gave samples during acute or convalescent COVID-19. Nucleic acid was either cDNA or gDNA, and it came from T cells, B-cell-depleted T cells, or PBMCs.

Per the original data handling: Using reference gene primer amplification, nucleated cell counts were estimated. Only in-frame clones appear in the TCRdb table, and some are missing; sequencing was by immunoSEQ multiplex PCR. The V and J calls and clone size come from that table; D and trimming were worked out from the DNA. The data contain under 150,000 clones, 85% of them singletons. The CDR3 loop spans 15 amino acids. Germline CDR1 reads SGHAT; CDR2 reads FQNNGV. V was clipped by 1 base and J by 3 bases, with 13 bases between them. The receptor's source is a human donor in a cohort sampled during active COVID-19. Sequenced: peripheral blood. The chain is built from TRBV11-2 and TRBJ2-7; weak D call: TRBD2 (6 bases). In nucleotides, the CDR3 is TGTGCCAGCAGCTTAGGGAGGGGCGGGTTCTACGAGCAGTACTTC. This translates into CASSLGRGGFYEQYF.